This entry describes one TCR beta chain. What it binds is not known. This record comes from a study of cytomegalovirus exposure and HLA in healthy donors. Points from the study as a whole: Cytomegalovirus status, reportedly, was diagnosed with high specificity and sensitivity by the classifier. According to a subsequent analysis, TCR clusters identified in the first cohort showed a tendency to co-occur across the 110 or so validation repertoires. More than 150 TCR beta chains were listed as cytomegalovirus-associated. There were some public TCRs occurring in many donors, but most TCR sequences were rare.

Only in-frame clones appear in the TCRdb table, and some are missing; sequencing was by immunoSEQ multiplex PCR. The sample lists 90,000 to 150,000 clones, roughly 90% occurring once. CDR1 SQVTM and CDR2 ANQGSEA come from the germline V gene. The CDR3 is 12 residues long. V was clipped by 7 bases and J by 1 base, with 10 bases between them. The clonotype originates from a woman under 30 in good health and CMV-seropositive. V usage is TRBV29-1 and J usage is TRBJ2-5; D remains unclear. Sequenced sample: PBMCs. CDR3 nucleotides: TGCAGCGCAATACACAGCCAAGAGACCCAGTACTTC. This translates into CSAIHSQETQYF. Based on the CDR3 plus reference TRBV29-1 and TRBJ2-5, the full variable domain is SAVISQKPSRDICQRGTSLTIQCQVDSQVTMMFWYRQQPGQSLTLIATANQGSEATYESGFVIDKFPISRPNLTFSTLTVSNMSPEDSSIYLCSAIHSQETQYFGPGTRLLVL.